This entry lists 21 T cell receptor beta chains sequenced from one sample in a study of blood T cell repertoires in COVID-19. Profiling relied on immunoSEQ multiplex PCR, and the TCRdb table lists in-frame clones only, not all of them. The sample yields 130,000 or so clones, 80% to 90% seen once. Sequencing input: PBMCs or T cells enriched from blood (not recorded which). Receptors originate from a woman aged 45-65 years with acute COVID-19.

The chain uses TRBV7-2 and TRBJ2-7; TRBD1 agrees at 7 bases. This CDR3 has 15 amino acids. Germline assignment: CDR1 SGHTA and CDR2 FQGNSA. V shed 1 base, J shed 2 bases, and the junction held 5 bases outside the gene matches. CDR3 region: CASSLGGTDTYEQYF. The CDR3 DNA reads as TGTGCCAGCAGCTTAGGGGGGACAGATACCTACGAGCAGTACTTC.

The V call is TRBV29-1, the J call TRBJ1-2; the D is unclear. The V gene's germline CDR1 is SQVTM and CDR2 ANQGSEA. Deletions cut 4 bases from V and 3 bases from J, with 12 bases between. CDR3 length: 13 residues. The CDR3 nucleotides read TGCAGCGTTGCGTTGAACAACGACTATGGCTACACCTTC. Translated, it gives CSVALNNDYGYTF.

This chain uses TRBV7-9 with TRBJ1-3, with D perhaps matching TRBD1 (5 bases). V lost 5 bases to trimming and J lost 4 bases, with 12 bases between them. Germline values: CDR1 SEHNR, CDR2 FQNEAQ (reference sequence). The CDR3 runs to 14 residues. In DNA, the CDR3 is TGTGCCAGCAGCACCCGGGACTGGGGAAACACCATATATTTT. Protein sequence: CASSTRDWGNTIYF.

V gene TRBV19 combines with J gene TRBJ2-5; 8 nucleotides match TRBD1. CDR3 length: 18 residues. With 1 base clipped from V and 2 bases from J, the junction kept 12 bases outside the gene matches. CDR1 LNHDA and CDR2 SQIVND come from the germline V gene (reference sequence). The DNA of the CDR3 is TGTGCCAGTAGTATAGTGGTCGGACAGGGATCTGGTCAAGAGACCCAGTACTTC. This gives the protein CASSIVVGQGSGQETQYF. Supplemented by reference TRBV19 and TRBJ2-5, the full variable domain reads DGGITQSPKYLFRKEGQNVTLSCEQNLNHDAMYWYRQDPGQGLRLIYYSQIVNDFQKGDIAEGYSVSREKKESFPLTVTSAQKNPTAFYLCASSIVVGQGSGQETQYFGPGTRLLVL.

This chain uses TRBV16 with TRBJ1-2; D perhaps matches TRBD1 (6 bases). This CDR3 is 15 amino acids long. V lost 4 bases, J lost 0 bases, and 12 bases lay in between. Germline-derived CDR1 and CDR2 are KGHSY and FQNENV. CDR3 DNA sequence: TGTGCCAGCAGCCTCGGGACACCAGCTAACTATGGCTACACCTTC. It is translated as CASSLGTPANYGYTF.

V usage is TRBV27 and J usage is TRBJ1-2, with 8 bases fitting TRBD1. J was trimmed by 5 bases and V by 6 bases; bases with no gene match: 11. Germline values: CDR1 MNHEY, CDR2 SMNVEV (reference sequence). This CDR3 has 15 residues. The chain's CDR3 is CASRPRPQGVYGYTF. The CDR3 region has the DNA TGTGCCAGCAGGCCTCGACCACAGGGGGTTTATGGCTACACCTTC.

The rearrangement uses TRBV29-1 and TRBJ2-7, with TRBD1 identical over 9 bases. Germline loops: CDR1 SQVTM, CDR2 ANQGSEA. The CDR3 is made up of 13 amino acids. The trim removed 7 bases at V and 1 base at J, leaving 5 bases unmatched. CDR3 loop: CSGLGQGSYEQYF. CDR3 in DNA: TGCAGCGGACTTGGACAGGGGTCCTACGAGCAGTACTTC.

The chain is built from TRBV28 and TRBJ1-1, with 9 bases that match TRBD1. CDR3 length equals 14 residues. Unmatched junction bases numbered 4, after V lost 8 bases and J lost 0 bases. CDR1 and CDR2 (germline): MDHEN, SYDVKM. The DNA for the CDR3 is TGTGCCAGCTGGGGACAGGGAATGAACACTGAAGCTTTCTTT. Residues: CASWGQGMNTEAFF.

J is TRBJ1-2 and V is TRBV7-9; TRBD1 is a possible D gene (6 bases). The length of the CDR3 is 13 residues. Germline CDR1 and CDR2: SEHNR and FQNEAQ (reference sequence). With 5 bases removed from V and 2 bases from J, the gap between germline ends came to 9 bases. The DNA for the CDR3 is TGTGCCAGCAGCCACGGACAGAACTATGGCTACACCTTC. Translation gives CASSHGQNYGYTF.

This clone was detected only a few times. As DNA, the CDR3 is TGTGCCAGCAGCTTAGGCGGGAGGACTCTCTACGAGCAGTACTTC. Translated, it gives CASSLGGRTLYEQYF. The chain combines TRBV7-9 with TRBJ2-7; the match to TRBD2 covers 8 bases. This CDR3 has 15 amino acids. Germline CDR1 and CDR2: SEHNR and FQNEAQ (reference sequence). J gave up 3 bases and V 1 base, and 5 bases lay outside the gene matches.

The table lists this clone with a count of one. The chain links TRBV4-2 to TRBJ2-7; 8 nucleotides align to TRBD1. V lost 1 base and J lost 6; bases outside the gene matches: 8. The CDR3 runs to 15 residues. Germline assignment: CDR1 LGHNA and CDR2 YNFKEQ. The CDR3 sequence: CASSQVDQGAGEQYF. DNA of the CDR3: TGTGCCAGCAGCCAAGTGGATCAGGGGGCAGGCGAGCAGTACTTC.

On this clone itself: A junction boundary mismatches the germline segment, possibly from a read error. This sequence joins TRBV3-1 (or the pseudogene TRBV3-2) and TRBJ2-7, with TRBD2 matching over 13 bases. Germline V gene data show CDR1 as LGHDT and CDR2 as YNNKEL (reference sequence). The CDR3 runs 13 residues. The CDR3 DNA is TGTGCCAGCAGCGGACAAAGACTAGCGGGAGGCCGGTTC. It yields the protein CASSGQRLAGGRF.

The chain employs TRBV24-1 and TRBJ1-2, with D possibly matching TRBD1 (6 bases). V was pared by 4 bases and J by 3 bases, with 17 bases between. The CDR3 is made up of 16 amino acids. Germline values: CDR1 KGHDR, CDR2 SFDVKD. The CDR3 DNA sequence: TGTGCCACCAGTGACCATACAGGGACCGTGGACTATGGCTACACCTTC. It yields the protein CATSDHTGTVDYGYTF.

This clone appeared once. This chain links TRBV15 with TRBJ2-1; 8 nucleotides match TRBD1. Germline lookup yields CDR1 LNHNV and CDR2 YYDKDF (reference sequence). Unmatched junction bases numbered 7, after V lost 1 base and J lost 8 bases. This CDR3 region has 15 residues. For the CDR3, the DNA is TGTGCCACCAGCAGAGGTCCAGGGGGCCGGGATGAGCAGTTCTTC. Translation gives CATSRGPGGRDEQFF.

This clone was seen once. J is TRBJ2-6 and V is TRBV7-8; 11 nucleotides match TRBD1. Trimming removed 0 bases from V and 2 bases from J; junction bases left unmatched: 6. The length of the CDR3 is 19 residues. Per germline, CDR1 SGHVS and CDR2 FQNEAQ. The CDR3 region is CASSLASWTGGAGANVLTF. In DNA, the CDR3 is TGTGCCAGCAGCTTAGCGTCCTGGACAGGGGGCGCTGGGGCCAACGTCCTGACTTTC. Full variable domain (remainder filled in from reference TRBV7-8 and TRBJ2-6): GAGVSQSPRYKVAKRGQDVALRCDPISGHVSLFWYQQALGQGPEFLTYFQNEAQLDKSGLPSDRFFAERPEGSVSTLKIQRTQQEDSAVYLCASSLASWTGGAGANVLTFGAGSRLTVL.

The genes are TRBV19 and TRBJ1-2, with 8 bases identical to TRBD1. The germline V gene has CDR1 LNHDA and CDR2 SQIVND (reference sequence). V was pared by 3 bases and J by 0 bases, with 21 bases of the junction left unmatched. The CDR3 covers 21 residues. DNA of the CDR3: TGTGCCAGTAGTATGTCGGTTTGGGACAAGGCAGGGGGCGCGTCTAACTATGGCTACACCTTC. Residues: CASSMSVWDKAGGASNYGYTF.

The chain links TRBV29-1 to TRBJ2-3; 8 bases agree with TRBD1. The CDR3 length is 14 residues. J was trimmed by 3 bases and V by 7 bases; bases with no gene match: 9. Germline V lookup: CDR1 SQVTM, CDR2 ANQGSEA. The CDR3 protein is CSALQGVRTDTQYF. CDR3 bases: TGCAGCGCCTTACAGGGGGTAAGGACAGATACGCAGTATTTT.

The rearrangement links TRBV7-2 to TRBJ1-6, with D perhaps matching TRBD1 (5 bases). V shed 5 bases and J shed 0 bases, with 11 bases lying between them. This CDR3 is built from 16 residues. Germline V gene sequence: CDR1 SGHTA, CDR2 FQGNSA. In DNA form, the CDR3 reads TGTGCCAGCAGCCCACAGGAGAGCTCCTATAATTCACCCCTCCACTTT. Residues: CASSPQESSYNSPLHF.

J is TRBJ1-1 and V is TRBV27; a possible D gene is TRBD1 (5 bases). Trimming pared 11 bases from V and 4 bases from J, leaving 17 bases between. The CDR3 spans 13 residues. Looked up from germline, CDR1 is MNHEY and CDR2 is SMNVEV (reference sequence). The CDR3 sequence is CAAGVQGSTEAFF. CDR3 nucleotides: TGTGCCGCGGGGGTACAAGGTAGCACTGAAGCTTTCTTT.

V usage is TRBV6-5 and J usage is TRBJ2-5, with D hard to call. CDR3 length: 13 amino acids. Germline CDR1 and CDR2: MNHEY and SVGAGI. Trimming removed 2 bases from V and 2 bases from J, with 6 bases in between. CDR3 sequence: CASSYGFQETQYF. In nucleotides, the CDR3 is TGTGCCAGCAGTTACGGCTTTCAAGAGACCCAGTACTTC.

This clone has at least ten counts. The chain carries TRBV5-1 and TRBJ1-1; tentative D call: TRBD1 (6 bases). The CDR3 runs to 16 residues. The germline V gene encodes CDR1 SGHRS and CDR2 YFSETQ. The V end was cut by 3 bases, the J end by 3 bases, with 18 bases between. The CDR3, as DNA: TGCGCCAGCAGCTATTCGACAGGAGGCTCCTACACTGAAGCTTTCTTT. This codes for CASSYSTGGSYTEAFF.